This passage covers 19 T cell receptor beta chains from one sample sequenced in a study of quantifying T cell responses using KT2 cells. At the level of the study: Reverse transcription used primers in the TCR alpha and beta constant regions.

Each cDNA got a UMI-containing oligo ligated at its 3' end. The first PCR ran 3 to 5 cycles with an equimolar RC1.1 and RC1.2 beta primer mix. TCRdb ran MiXCR on the UMI-ligation and nested PCR reads and lists one entry per CDR3 protein. Of 25,000 to 40,000 distinct CDR3 sequences detected, under 13% appear once; the ten largest clones hold 8.5% to 10%. Sequenced input: PBMCs spiked with cells of the T cell clone KT2. Receptors originate from a human donor.

This sequence joins TRBV19 and TRBJ2-1, with 8 bases that match TRBD2. The V gene's germline CDR1 is LNHDA and CDR2 SQIVND (reference sequence). The J segment lost 2 bases and the V segment lost 4 bases, leaving 7 bases of the junction unmatched. The CDR3 is 16 residues long. CDR3 DNA sequence: TGTGCCAGTAGTAGCTTACTAGCGGATCCCTACAATGAGCAGTTCTTC. Translated, it gives CASSSLLADPYNEQFF.

The chain joins TRBV20-1 to TRBJ1-1; D might be TRBD1 (5 bases). CDR3 length: 13 amino acids. Trimming took off 3 bases at V and 7 bases at J, with 15 bases between the two ends. Germline V gene data show CDR1 as DFQATT and CDR2 as SNEGSKA (reference sequence). CDR3 protein: CSASRTGVGEAFF. The CDR3 DNA follows: TGCAGTGCTAGCAGAACAGGAGTGGGTGAAGCTTTCTTT.

Ten or more counts support this clonotype. This rearrangement joins TRBV7-3 to TRBJ1-4; 8 bases are shared with TRBD1. Germline V gene data show CDR1 as SGHTA and CDR2 as FQGTGA. The length of the CDR3 is 16 residues. J was trimmed by 7 bases and V by 4 bases; bases with no gene match: 11. DNA for the CDR3: TGTGCCAGCAGCTCCCGCGACAGGGGACAGAGTGAAAAACTGTTTTTT. It encodes CASSSRDRGQSEKLFF.

The V call is TRBV7-2, the J call TRBJ2-3, with 9 bases identical to TRBD2. In germline, CDR1 is SGHTA, CDR2 FQGNSA. The CDR3 has 15 amino acids. With V trimmed by 0 bases and J by 6 bases, 4 bases remained unmatched. CDR3 in DNA: TGTGCCAGCAGCTTAGCTAGCGGGAGCGGGGATACGCAGTATTTT. Amino acid sequence: CASSLASGSGDTQYF.

The chain combines TRBV4-1 with TRBJ2-3; D is possibly TRBD2 (6 bases). The CDR3 has 17 residues. Germline CDR1 is MGHRA and CDR2 is YSYEKL. V dropped 0 bases and J dropped 2 bases, with 15 bases sitting between them. CDR3 amino acids: CASSQDFTSSVTDTQYF. The CDR3 DNA reads TGCGCCAGCAGCCAAGATTTTACTAGCAGTGTCACAGATACGCAGTATTTT.

The V gene is TRBV25-1, the J gene TRBJ2-7; 9 bases match TRBD1. The CDR3 is 13 residues long. CDR1 MGHDK and CDR2 SYGVNS come from the germline V gene. With V trimmed by 6 bases and J by 6 bases, 6 bases remained unmatched. The CDR3 sequence: CASSRQGVAEQYF. CDR3 in DNA: TGTGCCAGCAGCCGACAGGGGGTCGCCGAGCAGTACTTC.

This clonotype appeared a few times. The V call is TRBV2, the J call TRBJ1-1; D is undetermined. V was shortened by 6 bases and J by 6 bases, with 11 bases between the two germline ends. The V gene's germline CDR1 is SNHLY and CDR2 FYNNEI. This CDR3 contains 12 residues. CDR3 sequence reads: CASRGLFPEAFF. The CDR3, as DNA: TGTGCCAGCAGAGGACTATTCCCTGAAGCTTTCTTT.

In its sample, this clonotype was seen many times. The chain employs TRBV12-3 or TRBV12-4 and TRBJ2-7; D unclear. The CDR3 extends over 14 amino acids. V lost 3 bases to trimming and J lost 6 bases, with 15 bases between them. The CDR3 DNA reads as TGTGCCAGCAGTTTGGTCCTCCCGGGCTCCGAGCAGTACTTC. It encodes CASSLVLPGSEQYF.

This clonotype turned up a few times. The V call is TRBV6-4, the J call TRBJ2-5; D is unresolved. The CDR3 totals 14 residues. Germline CDR1 MRHNA, CDR2 SNTAGT. The V and J ends lost 3 bases and 4 bases respectively, with 12 bases between them. The CDR3 bases are TGTGCCAGCAGTGAAGGTGTCGAGCGAGAGACCCAGTACTTC. This gives the protein CASSEGVERETQYF.

V gene TRBV25-1 combines with J gene TRBJ2-2; D perhaps matches TRBD2 (6 bases). CDR1 MGHDK and CDR2 SYGVNS come from the germline V gene. Trimming stripped 1 base from V and 4 bases from J, with 7 bases between. The length of the CDR3 is 14 residues. For the CDR3, the DNA is TGTGCCAGCAGTGAATTGGGGGGCACCGGGGAGCTGTTTTTT. The encoded protein is CASSELGGTGELFF.

This clonotype was counted between two and nine times. The chain joins TRBV12-3 or TRBV12-4 to TRBJ2-3; TRBD2 matches at 9 bases. The CDR3 sequence is 17 residues long. V was pared by 5 bases and J by 4 bases, with 13 bases of the junction left unmatched. CDR3 residues: CASSPWGAGGLADTQYF. The DNA of the CDR3 is TGTGCCAGCAGTCCGTGGGGGGCGGGGGGGCTCGCAGATACGCAGTATTTT.

In its sample, this clonotype was seen many times. V gene TRBV7-6 combines with J gene TRBJ2-3; D might be TRBD1 (6 bases). V dropped 5 bases and J dropped 2 bases, with 17 bases sitting between them. Germline CDR1 and CDR2: SGHVS and FNYEAQ. There are 16 residues in the CDR3. The CDR3 DNA is TGTGCCAGCAGCCCGACCCTCCGACAGGACACAGATACGCAGTATTTT. Encoded protein: CASSPTLRQDTDTQYF.

The chain is built from TRBV12-3 or TRBV12-4 and TRBJ1-1; TRBD1 is a possible D gene (5 bases). The CDR3 sequence is 13 residues long. Trimming cost V 5 bases and J 1 base, with 8 bases left between them. The CDR3 DNA reads TGTGCCAGCAGTAGACAGACGAACACTGAAGCTTTCTTT. Its translation is CASSRQTNTEAFF.

This clonotype was recorded many times. V and J are TRBV20-1 and TRBJ2-7, with D tentatively TRBD1 (6 bases). Trimming took 2 bases from V and 5 from J, leaving 22 bases between them. The CDR3 is 16 residues long. Germline V gene sequence: CDR1 DFQATT, CDR2 SNEGSKA (reference sequence). This chain's CDR3 is CSARSNFGTPLDEQYF. CDR3 nucleotides: TGCAGTGCTAGATCCAATTTCGGGACACCTTTAGACGAGCAGTACTTC.

The chain combines TRBV6-5 with TRBJ2-5; 7 positions agree with TRBD1. This CDR3 has 15 amino acids. Germline V lookup: CDR1 MNHEY, CDR2 SVGAGI. V was clipped by 6 bases and J by 1 base; unmatched bases: 8. CDR3 protein: CASSPHRDSQETQYF. As DNA, the CDR3 is TGTGCCAGCAGCCCCCACCGGGACAGCCAAGAGACCCAGTACTTC.

V gene TRBV20-1 combines with J gene TRBJ1-5; a weak D match, TRBD1 (5 bases). Trimming cost V 6 bases and J 4 bases, with 10 bases left between them. Germline CDR1 DFQATT, CDR2 SNEGSKA (reference sequence). The CDR3 has 12 residues. CDR3 DNA: TGCAGTGCGGGGGGGGGAAATCAGCCCCAGCATTTT. Amino acid sequence: CSAGGGNQPQHF.

This clonotype was observed a handful of times. The junction departs from germline at one end; a sequencing error may be responsible. The genes are TRBV7-2 and TRBJ1-2, with D hard to call. Germline CDR1 is SGHTA and CDR2 is FQGNSA. The CDR3 consists of 16 residues. In DNA form, the CDR3 reads TGTGCCAGCAGCCCGGAGGCTCGTCGTTATTTATATGGCTACAACTTC. Its translation is CASSPEARRYLYGYNF.

The chain carries TRBV28 and TRBJ1-6; D perhaps matches TRBD1 (6 bases). Germline V CDR1 and CDR2: MDHEN, SYDVKM. Trimming cost V 2 bases and J 0 bases, with 20 bases left between them. This CDR3 has 20 amino acids. Here the CDR3 reads CASSLTQGPEQSSYNSPLHF. The CDR3 DNA follows: TGTGCCAGCAGTTTAACCCAGGGGCCAGAACAGAGCTCCTATAATTCACCCCTCCACTTT.

This clonotype has only a few counts. The gene calls are TRBV5-1 and TRBJ2-3; 16 nucleotides line up with TRBD2. Germline assignment: CDR1 SGHRS and CDR2 YFSETQ. V dropped 3 bases and J dropped 6; count of bases not matched to a gene: 19. This CDR3 has 21 residues. CDR3 coding DNA: TGCGCCAGCAGCTCCCCTTCACGCGGGGGACTAGCGGGGGGGCCAAGGGATACGCAGTATTTT. Translating it yields CASSSPSRGGLAGGPRDTQYF.